This TCR beta chain was profiled in a study of OX40 agonist ivuxolimab in advanced cancers. Whole-study context: Patients received intravenous ivuxolimab every 2 weeks at 0.01 to 10 mg/kg. Three patients had partial responses: one hepatocellular carcinoma, two cutaneous melanoma. Study results and limitations: Dose levels from 0.1 to 3.0 mg/kg saw CD4+ and CD8+ blood T cells expand clonally by week 6.

CDR1 and CDR2 (germline): SNHLY, FYNNEI. The CDR3 covers 13 residues. V lost 1 base, J lost 4 bases, and 6 bases lay in between. Here immunoSEQ multiplex PCR was the method, and the copy in TCRdb shows in-frame clones only, minus some. The sample yields more than 20,000 clones, about nine tenths seen once. To note about this clone: Its antigen is unidentified.

The material sequenced was CD4+ or CD8+ T cells sorted from blood, taken in a trial of the OX40 agonist ivuxolimab. The chain uses TRBV2 and TRBJ2-3, with no clear D. This clonotype was sampled from an adult with an advanced solid tumor such as melanoma, head and neck, liver or kidney cancer. This CDR3 reads CASSEEGPDTQYF. Here the CDR3 DNA reads TGTGCCAGCAGTGAAGAGGGCCCAGATACGCAGTATTTT.